The 10 T cell receptor beta chains presented below share a single source sample, sequenced in a study of shared clonotypes between healthy human individuals. Produced via immunoSEQ multiplex PCR; TCRdb's table is partial and in-frame only. The sample has millions of clones; more than 85% are singletons. In the naive CD8 group, cells lacked CD45RO and were positively selected for CCR7, so terminally differentiated effector memory CD45RA+ cells were left out. The sample was naive CD8+ T cells from PBMCs. These receptors were collected from a man aged 18 to 35 in good health. Some clones in this sample may be carry-over from other donors' samples.

The rearrangement uses TRBV28 and TRBJ2-3, with D perhaps TRBD2 (5 bases). V dropped 4 bases and J dropped 3 bases, with 8 bases sitting between them. The germline V gene has CDR1 MDHEN and CDR2 SYDVKM. This CDR3 is 13 amino acids long. CDR3 in DNA: TGTGCCAGCAGTTCACGGGAAACAGATACGCAGTATTTT. Its translation is CASSSRETDTQYF.

The V gene is TRBV27, the J gene TRBJ2-5; D could derive from TRBD1 or TRBD2 (6 bases each). Per germline, CDR1 MNHEY and CDR2 SMNVEV (reference sequence). This CDR3 has 16 residues. V lost 1 base and J lost 3, with 15 bases in between. CDR3 loop: CASSLLGGRVEETQYF. CDR3 DNA sequence: TGTGCCAGCAGTTTATTAGGGGGGCGAGTGGAAGAGACCCAGTACTTC.

As regards this clone: The sample has other DNA sequences that encode this CDR3 too. This rearrangement joins TRBV6-6 to TRBJ2-7, with D unclear. V was cut by 0 bases and J by 2 bases, with 5 bases left in between. The CDR3 length is 13 residues. CDR1 and CDR2 from the germline V gene are MNHNY and SVGAGI (reference sequence). The CDR3: CASSYSNTYEQYF. The CDR3 DNA is TGTGCCAGCAGTTACTCGAATACCTACGAGCAGTACTTC.

J is TRBJ1-1 and V is TRBV28; D call uncertain. Germline V gene lookup returns CDR1 MDHEN and CDR2 SYDVKM. The V gene lost 7 bases and the J gene lost 0 bases, with 9 bases spanning the gap. CDR3 size: 13 residues. The CDR3 DNA is TGTGCCAGCAAGTCCTCCCTGAACACTGAAGCTTTCTTT. This codes for CASKSSLNTEAFF.

V is TRBV11-2 and J is TRBJ2-1; 14 bases line up with TRBD2. Germline V gene data show CDR1 as SGHAT and CDR2 as FQNNGV. The CDR3 totals 17 residues. Germline trimming cut 4 bases from V and 8 bases from J; bases unmatched to any gene: 10. CDR3 nucleotides: TGTGCCAGCAGCTCAAGAGCGGGACTAGCGGGAGAATATGAGCAGTTCTTC. It encodes CASSSRAGLAGEYEQFF.

J is TRBJ1-3 and V is TRBV4-1; D is uncertain. Trimming stripped 1 base from V and 1 base from J, with 17 bases between. Germline V lookup: CDR1 MGHRA, CDR2 YSYEKL. The CDR3 contains 18 residues. In DNA, the CDR3 is TGCGCCAGCAGCCAAGGATGGGGAATTCTAAGTTCTGGAAACACCATATATTTT. This translates into CASSQGWGILSSGNTIYF.

The CDR3 here is CASSFGGIGYEQYF. The CDR3 DNA is TGTGCCAGCAGCTTTGGCGGGATCGGATACGAGCAGTACTTC. This chain links TRBV11-2 with TRBJ2-7; D is possibly TRBD2 (6 bases). Germline CDR1 reads SGHAT; CDR2 reads FQNNGV. The CDR3 loop spans 14 amino acids. The V end was cut by 3 bases, the J end by 4 bases, with 13 bases between. Full variable domain (missing parts from reference TRBV11-2 and TRBJ2-7): EAGVAQSPRYKIIEKRQSVAFWCNPISGHATLYWYQQILGQGPKLLIQFQNNGVVDDSQLPKDRFSAERLKGVDSTLKIQPAKLEDSAVYLCASSFGGIGYEQYFGPGTRLTVT.

The chain links TRBV10-3 to TRBJ2-7; D not certain. CDR3 length: 15 amino acids. Trimming pared 2 bases from V and 4 bases from J, leaving 15 bases between. Germline loops: CDR1 ENHRY, CDR2 SYGVKD. This CDR3 is CAISEPGVARYEQYF. The DNA of the CDR3 is TGTGCCATCAGTGAGCCGGGTGTGGCACGTTACGAGCAGTACTTC.

The rearrangement links TRBV19 to TRBJ2-2, with a possible D match to TRBD2 (5 bases). CDR1 LNHDA and CDR2 SQIVND come from the germline V gene (reference sequence). This CDR3 comprises 12 residues. The V gene lost 7 bases and the J gene lost 6 bases, with 9 bases spanning the gap. The CDR3 reads CASNPEAGELFF. The CDR3 DNA sequence: TGTGCCAGTAACCCGGAGGCCGGGGAGCTGTTTTTT.

The chain couples TRBV5-5 to TRBJ2-7; 10 bases line up with TRBD2. Germline lookup yields CDR1 SGHKS and CDR2 YYEKEE (reference sequence). This CDR3 has 15 residues. The J segment lost 5 bases and the V segment lost 0 bases, leaving 5 bases of the junction unmatched. The CDR3 DNA sequence: TGTGCCAGCAGCTTGGTTCCTAGCGGGAGTCACGAGCAGTACTTC. Amino acid sequence: CASSLVPSGSHEQYF.